The present T cell receptor (beta chain) was sequenced within a study of blood T cell repertoires in COVID-19. Looking at the study overall: Samples taken during acute and convalescent COVID-19 were collected in the United States, Italy and Spain. T cells, B-cell-depleted T cells, or PBMCs provided the cDNA or gDNA that served as material.

Original handling: By means of reference gene primer amplification, nucleated cell counts were estimated. The assay was immunoSEQ multiplex PCR, and TCRdb's table has in-frame clones only and misses some. V, J and clone size are those of that table, while D and trimming were read from the DNA. Counted here are around 94,000 clones, approximately 86% occurring once; the ten biggest clones make up roughly 3.2%. This clone was counted once. The CDR3 contains 14 residues. Germline lookup yields CDR1 SGDLS and CDR2 YYNGEE. V gave up 4 bases and J gave up 5 bases, with 12 bases separating them. The V gene is TRBV9, the J gene TRBJ2-2; the D gene is possibly TRBD2 (6 bases). This clonotype was sampled from a man aged 45-65 years with acute or convalescent COVID-19. The material sequenced was peripheral blood. The CDR3 nucleotides read TGTGCCAGCAGCACGGGGACTCATACCGGGGAGCTGTTTTTT. Translated: CASSTGTHTGELFF.